The 8 T cell receptor beta chains below all came from one sample that was sequenced in a study of identical twins. In TCRdb, the 5' RACE reads were re-called with MiXCR into one record per CDR3 protein. Altogether 550,000 to 700,000 distinct CDR3 sequences are present, around 20% being singletons, with the ten largest covering 4% to 4.5%. These data were also reused for a study on T cells expressing NK-cell markers.

Input material: PBMCs. These TCRs come from a woman younger than 30 in good health.

The J gene is TRBJ1-2, the V gene TRBV29-1; no firm D call. CDR3 length: 9 amino acids. The V end was cut by 2 bases, the J end by 7 bases, with 2 bases between. Germline V gene sequence: CDR1 SQVTM, CDR2 ANQGSEA. The DNA for the CDR3 is TGCAGCGTTGAACCTGGCTACACCTTC. Translation gives CSVEPGYTF.

The rearrangement links TRBV15 to TRBJ2-7, with D hard to call. Germline-derived CDR1 and CDR2 are LNHNV and YYDKDF (reference sequence). The CDR3 totals 12 residues. V lost 3 bases, J lost 2 bases, and 5 bases lay in between. The CDR3 is CATSSVTYEQYF. DNA for the CDR3: TGTGCCACCAGCAGCGTAACCTACGAGCAGTACTTC. The entire variable domain, with the rest obtained from reference TRBV15 and TRBJ2-7, is as follows: DAMVIQNPRYQVTQFGKPVTLSCSQTLNHNVMYWYQQKSSQAPKLLFHYYDKDFNNEADTPDNFQSRRPNTSFCFLDIRSPGLGDTAMYLCATSSVTYEQYFGPGTRLTVT.

This clonotype was counted many times. J is TRBJ1-5 and V is TRBV20-1; maybe TRBD1 (5 bases). CDR1 and CDR2 from the germline V gene are DFQATT and SNEGSKA (reference sequence). The CDR3 consists of 13 residues. The CDR3 loop is CGGSESSNQPQHF. The DNA for the CDR3 is TGCGGGGGGTCGGAGAGTAGCAATCAGCCCCAGCATTTT.

This clonotype has at least ten counts. The chain combines TRBV5-1 with TRBJ2-7; D is possibly TRBD2 (5 bases). CDR1 is SGHRS and CDR2 is YFSETQ in the germline V gene. V lost 1 base to trimming and J lost 5 bases, with 10 bases between them. CDR3 length equals 13 residues. The CDR3, as DNA: TGCGCCAGCAGCTTGAAGTTGGAGGACGAGCAGTACTTC. It yields the protein CASSLKLEDEQYF.

The chain employs TRBV12-3 or TRBV12-4 and TRBJ2-2; D ambiguous. Trimming stripped 7 bases from V and 6 bases from J, with 18 bases between. This CDR3 has 15 amino acids. CDR3 protein: CASTQGIMGSGELFF. For the CDR3, the DNA is TGTGCCAGCACTCAAGGAATTATGGGCTCCGGGGAGCTGTTTTTT.

This sequence joins TRBV29-1 and TRBJ2-1, with 8 positions matching TRBD2. This CDR3 comprises 13 residues. V dropped 3 bases and J dropped 3; count of bases not matched to a gene: 1. In germline, CDR1 is SQVTM, CDR2 ANQGSEA. CDR3 DNA: TGCAGCGTTGAGCGGGGGGACTACAATGAGCAGTTCTTC. It encodes CSVERGDYNEQFF.

In this sample, this clonotype turned up a few times. The V gene is TRBV20-1, the J gene TRBJ1-6; D remains unclear. Looked up from germline, CDR1 is DFQATT and CDR2 is SNEGSKA (reference sequence). V was clipped by 5 bases and J by 5 bases, with 7 bases between them. The CDR3 covers 12 residues. CDR3: CSAATNNSPLHF. The CDR3 DNA follows: TGCAGTGCTGCCACGAATAATTCACCCCTCCACTTT.

V usage is TRBV6-2 or TRBV6-3 and J usage is TRBJ1-1; D gene unclear. This CDR3 contains 16 residues. The germline V gene has CDR1 MNHEY and CDR2 SVGEGT. V lost 8 bases and J lost 0, with 19 bases in between. As DNA, the CDR3 is TGTGCCAGCTCGGACCCCCACAGCCTGATGAACACTGAAGCTTTCTTT. It codes for CASSDPHSLMNTEAFF.